The rows below give T cell receptor beta chains drawn from one sample of a study of blood T cell repertoires in COVID-19. The data were produced by immunoSEQ multiplex PCR, yet TCRdb's version contains in-frame clones alone and is incomplete. The data show around 120,000 clones, approximately 82% seen once. Specimen: peripheral blood. All receptors derive from a man between 25 and 39 years old with acute or convalescent COVID-19. The CDR3 runs from the conserved cysteine through the conserved F or W. D genes are given only for firm matches. Expanded clones get a size class; other rows say once, few or many, or leave the size out.

cdr3_aa	cdr3_nt	clone_size	v_call	j_call	d_call
CASSSLASTGELFF	TGTGCCAGCAGCTCACTAGCGAGTACCGGGGAGCTGTTTTTT	NA	TRBV7-6	TRBJ2-2	TRBD2
CASKTLTGQGHYEQYF	TGTGCCAGCAAGACCCTCACGGGACAGGGGCACTACGAGCAGTACTTC	NA	TRBV27	TRBJ2-7	TRBD1
CASSLGQGNQPQHF	TGTGCCAGCAGTTTGGGACAGGGCAATCAGCCCCAGCATTTT	NA	TRBV27	TRBJ1-5	TRBD1
CASSLEASGTLGIQEQETQYF	TGCGCCAGCAGCTTGGAGGCTAGCGGGACATTAGGAATCCAAGAGCAAGAGACCCAGTACTTC	NA	TRBV5-1	TRBJ2-5	TRBD2
CASVPTSGLGTQYF	TGTGCCAGCGTACCGACTAGCGGACTAGGGACCCAGTACTTC	few	TRBV2	TRBJ2-5	TRBD2
CASSSQTGSMAEQFF	TGTGCCAGCAGCTCGCAGACAGGGAGTATGGCTGAGCAGTTCTTC	NA	TRBV7-9	TRBJ2-1	TRBD1
CASSSSSGGTGELFF	TGTGCCAGCAGCTCCTCCTCGGGGGGCACCGGGGAGCTGTTTTTT	NA	TRBV7-3	TRBJ2-2	TRBD2
CASGGTGNTGELFF	TGTGCCAGCGGAGGGACAGGAAACACCGGGGAGCTGTTTTTT	once	TRBV6-5	TRBJ2-2	TRBD1
CASSSGGVNEQYF	TGTGCCAGCAGCTCCGGCGGGGTCAACGAGCAGTACTTC	few	TRBV7-2	TRBJ2-7	NA
CASSGGSGENTEAFF	TGCGCCAGCAGCGGGGGGTCCGGGGAGAACACTGAAGCTTTCTTT	NA	TRBV5-1	TRBJ1-1	NA
CSVERGGRAFF	TGCAGCGTTGAACGGGGAGGGAGAGCTTTCTTT	NA	TRBV29-1	TRBJ1-1	NA
CASSLASYFGYGYTF	TGTGCCAGCAGCTTAGCCTCCTACTTCGGCTATGGCTACACCTTC	NA	TRBV11-2	TRBJ1-2	NA
CASSFRVKETQYF	TGTGCCAGCAGTTTTCGGGTAAAAGAGACCCAGTACTTC	NA	TRBV12-3/TRBV12-4	TRBJ2-5	NA
CAWSPQPSGANVLTF	TGTGCCTGGAGTCCACAGCCCTCTGGGGCCAACGTCCTGACTTTC	NA	TRBV30	TRBJ2-6	NA
CASSSGLGGYTF	TGTGCCAGCAGCTCGGGGTTGGGTGGCTACACCTTC	NA	TRBV7-9	TRBJ1-2	NA
CAWSVRWGKTVEAFF	TGTGCCTGGAGTGTACGGTGGGGCAAGACAGTTGAAGCTTTCTTT	NA	TRBV30	TRBJ1-1	NA
CASSLGYSSYNEQFF	TGTGCCAGCAGCTTGGGCTACAGCTCCTACAATGAGCAGTTCTTC	NA	TRBV11-2	TRBJ2-1	NA
CASSLTGTYNSPLHF	TGTGCCAGCAGCCTGACAGGAACCTATAATTCACCCCTCCACTTT	NA	TRBV11-2	TRBJ1-6	NA
CASSPTGLAQYF	TGTGCCAGCAGTCCAACGGGGTTGGCGCAGTATTTT	NA	TRBV3-1/TRBV3-2	TRBJ2-3	NA
CASSLNPETNTEAFF	TGTGCCAGCAGCTTAAATCCGGAGACGAACACTGAAGCTTTCTTT	NA	TRBV7-2	TRBJ1-1	NA
CASSLSGNPGLAAEQYF	TGTGCCAGCAGTTTATCTGGAAATCCGGGACTAGCGGCAGAGCAGTACTTC	NA	TRBV27	TRBJ2-7	TRBD2
CASSLRMLEGNTEAFF	TGTGCCAGCAGCTTACGAATGTTGGAGGGGAACACTGAAGCTTTCTTT	NA	TRBV6-2/TRBV6-3	TRBJ1-1	NA
CATSPGGNTGELFF	TGTGCCACCTCCCCCGGAGGGAACACCGGGGAGCTGTTTTTT	NA	TRBV24-1	TRBJ2-2	NA
CASRQTANTEAFF	TGTGCCAGCAGACAGACAGCGAACACTGAAGCTTTCTTT	few	TRBV7-8	TRBJ1-1	NA
CSARGLDWWFF	TGCAGTGCTAGGGGTCTGGACTGGTGGTTCTTC	NA	TRBV20-1	TRBJ2-1	NA
CASQTGSPNELAFF	TGTGCCAGCCAGACAGGGAGTCCCAACGAATTAGCTTTCTTT	NA	TRBV6-5	TRBJ1-1	TRBD1
CASSLGITSGRDEQFF	TGTGCCAGCAGCTTAGGGATTACTAGCGGGAGAGATGAGCAGTTCTTC	NA	TRBV11-3	TRBJ2-1	TRBD2
CASSEAGTGANSPLHF	TGTGCCAGCAGTGAAGCGGGGACAGGAGCCAATTCACCCCTCCACTTT	once	TRBV2	TRBJ1-6	TRBD1
CASSLVTGGIGTRAF	TGCGCCAGCAGCTTGGTAACAGGGGGAATTGGAACGAGGGCTTTT	NA	TRBV5-1	TRBJ1-4	TRBD1